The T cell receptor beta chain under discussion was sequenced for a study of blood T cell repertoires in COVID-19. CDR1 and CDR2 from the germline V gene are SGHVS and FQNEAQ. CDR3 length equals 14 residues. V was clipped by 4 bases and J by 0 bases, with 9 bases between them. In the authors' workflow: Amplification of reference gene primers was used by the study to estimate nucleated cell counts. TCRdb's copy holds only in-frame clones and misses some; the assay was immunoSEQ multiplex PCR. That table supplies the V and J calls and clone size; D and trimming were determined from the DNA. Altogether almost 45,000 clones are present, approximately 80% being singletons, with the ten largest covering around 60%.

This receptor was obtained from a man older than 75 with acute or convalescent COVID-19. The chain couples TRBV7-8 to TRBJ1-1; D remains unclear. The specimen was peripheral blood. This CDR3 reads CASSSRWLNTEAFF. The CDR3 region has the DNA TGTGCCAGCAGCTCCCGGTGGTTGAACACTGAAGCTTTCTTT.